The 8 T cell receptor beta chains below come from one sample, sequenced in a study of identical twins. Using its own MiXCR run on the 5' RACE reads, TCRdb lists one record per CDR3 protein. The sample lists 450,000 or so distinct CDR3 sequences, 14% seen once, with roughly 0.56% in the top ten. These same data were also listed under a study on yellow fever vaccine responses in identical twins.

Sample: CD4+ T cells sorted from blood. These receptors came from a young woman in good health.

This clonotype was observed a handful of times. The chain joins TRBV2 to TRBJ2-3; the D is unclear. Germline loops: CDR1 SNHLY, CDR2 FYNNEI. V lost 4 bases, J lost 0 bases, and 11 bases lay in between. This CDR3 is built from 15 residues. This CDR3 is CASSVGLGSTDTQYF. DNA for the CDR3: TGTGCCAGCAGTGTCGGGCTGGGGAGCACAGATACGCAGTATTTT.

This clonotype came up a few times. This rearrangement joins TRBV28 to TRBJ2-1, with TRBD1 matching 8 bases. CDR1 and CDR2 (germline): MDHEN, SYDVKM. This CDR3 has 14 amino acids. After removal of 4 bases from V and 7 bases from J, the junction contained 6 bases not matched to a gene. CDR3: CASSSEDRVNEQFF. The CDR3 DNA reads TGTGCCAGCAGTTCGGAGGACAGGGTAAATGAGCAGTTCTTC. Supplemented by reference TRBV28 and TRBJ2-1, the full variable domain reads DVKVTQSSRYLVKRTGEKVFLECVQDMDHENMFWYRQDPGLGLRLIYFSYDVKMKEKGDIPEGYSVSREKKERFSLILESASTNQTSMYLCASSSEDRVNEQFFGPGTRLTVL.

This clonotype has just a few counts. CDR3 bases: TGTGCCAGCAGCATGGACAGCGCTGAAGCTTTCTTT. Protein: CASSMDSAEAFF. The chain carries TRBV28 and TRBJ1-1, with D possibly TRBD1 on 6 matching bases. Per the germline V gene, CDR1 is MDHEN and CDR2 is SYDVKM. V was cut by 6 bases and J by 6 bases, with 11 bases left in between. This CDR3 spans 12 amino acids.

The chain employs TRBV7-2 and TRBJ2-7, with 8 nucleotides matching TRBD1. Germline V gives CDR1 SGHTA, CDR2 FQGNSA. The CDR3 contains 15 residues. Losses at the gene ends were 5 bases for V and 2 bases for J; bases not matched to a gene: 8. CDR3 loop: CASSPDRGQTYEQYF. The DNA of the CDR3 is TGTGCCAGCAGCCCAGACAGGGGCCAAACCTACGAGCAGTACTTC.

The chain links TRBV5-5 to TRBJ2-5; D call uncertain. V was cut by 8 bases and J by 7 bases, with 18 bases left in between. This CDR3 has 13 amino acids. Germline V lookup: CDR1 SGHKS, CDR2 YYEKEE (reference sequence). The CDR3 coding sequence is TGTGCCAGGAGCGTCGGGCTCGTCTGGACCCAGTACTTC. Protein product: CARSVGLVWTQYF.

This clonotype was counted between two and nine times. V usage is TRBV7-9 and J usage is TRBJ2-3; D unclear. V shed 1 base and J shed 6 bases, with 5 bases lying between them. CDR3 length equals 12 residues. Germline V CDR1 and CDR2: SEHNR, FQNEAQ (reference sequence). The CDR3 protein is CASSLDFDTQYF. The CDR3 region has the DNA TGTGCCAGCAGCTTAGATTTTGATACGCAGTATTTT.

This clonotype was seen more than once but under ten times. The chain combines TRBV7-2 with TRBJ2-2; TRBD1 might be the D (5 bases). CDR1 is SGHTA and CDR2 is FQGNSA in the germline V gene. Trimming removed 5 bases from V and 5 bases from J, with 9 bases in between. CDR3 size: 13 residues. CDR3 sequence (DNA): TGTGCCAGCAGCCTAGGGGCTACCGGGGAGCTGTTTTTT. It specifies CASSLGATGELFF.

The chain joins TRBV2 to TRBJ2-5; D not resolved. V lost 4 bases and J 2 bases, leaving 11 bases between the germline ends. CDR1 and CDR2 from the germline V gene are SNHLY and FYNNEI. The length of the CDR3 is 14 residues. Written as DNA, the CDR3 is TGTGCCAGCAGTGCGGGCAGAACACAAGAGACCCAGTACTTC. Amino acids: CASSAGRTQETQYF.